The following is a TCR beta chain sequence with its context. The same CDR3 can be traced to other DNA sequences in this sample. The germline gives CDR1 SGHAT, CDR2 FQNNGV. This CDR3 contains 15 residues. V was clipped by 1 base and J by 0 bases, with 8 bases between them. This sample is drawn from a study of shared clonotypes between healthy human individuals. Clones were sequenced by immunoSEQ multiplex PCR, and TCRdb holds only the in-frame ones, with some missing. Seen here are about 2.2 million clones, roughly 91% observed once, and the top ten hold over 1.5%. CD45RO-negative cells were positively selected for CCR7, leaving out terminally differentiated effector memory CD45RA+ cells.

Material for sequencing was naive CD8+ T cells from PBMCs. The TCR comes from a man younger than 35 in good health. Some clones in this sample may be carry-over from other donors' samples. This rearrangement joins TRBV11-2 to TRBJ2-3; D is unresolved. The DNA of the CDR3 is TGTGCCAGCAGCTTAGGGGCAGCGAGCACAGATACGCAGTATTTT. This codes for CASSLGAASTDTQYF.